This TCR beta chain was found in a study of T-cell reconstitution after alpha-beta-depleted transplantation in children. During its preparation, the TCRbeta library received unique molecular identifiers. Via MiXCR, TCRdb re-called the PCR reads, giving one row per CDR3 protein. The repertoire holds around 250,000 distinct CDR3 sequences, with 6.5% to 9% as singletons. Findings of the study overall: Diversity and T-cell counts at one year after transplant derived mostly from new T cells. Several hundred graft clones that had expanded were reportedly the source of alpha-beta T cells about two months after transplant. Elevated TCRbeta diversity at day 60 was traced, in some patients, to surviving recipient T cells and thymic progenitors.

Remarks on this clonotype: Its antigen is still unknown. Since a much larger clone is just one base distant, this may be a read error.

CDR3 length: 14 amino acids. V was shortened by 6 bases and J by 4 bases, with 15 bases between the two germline ends. The receptor was derived from a male patient aged 5 to 17 who had a stem cell transplant for acute lymphoblastic leukemia, so the T cells may come from the graft donor. The source was PBMCs, mostly from graft donor cells, collected 180 days after TCRalphabeta/CD19-depleted stem cell transplant. The V call is TRBV12-3 or TRBV12-4, the J call TRBJ1-2; tentatively, D is TRBD1 (5 bases). Here the CDR3 reads CASSLRLGPYGYTF. The CDR3, as DNA: TGTGCCAGCAGCCTACGCTTGGGGCCCTATGGCTACACCTTC.